This T cell receptor (beta chain) appears in the sequencing data of a study of T-cell reconstitution after alpha-beta-depleted transplantation in children. Study-level findings and limits: After transplant, at about two months, alpha-beta T cells were reportedly derived from several hundred expanded graft clones. T-cell numbers and diversity, one year after transplant, stemmed largely from T cells that were newly produced. From surviving recipient T cells and thymic progenitors came the high day-60 TCRbeta diversity observed in some patients.

This clonotype has more than one count but fewer than ten. Its target is unknown. TCRbeta library construction was performed incorporating unique molecular identifiers. TCRdb re-called the PCR reads through MiXCR, storing one row per CDR3 protein. Found here are under 450,000 distinct CDR3 sequences, about a sixth of them singletons; the top ten hold under 30%. The CDR3 loop spans 17 amino acids. V trimming: 3 bases; J trimming: 4 bases; junction bases outside the gene matches: 12. Germline CDR1 SGHAT, CDR2 FQNNGV. The sample was PBMCs, mostly from graft donor cells, taken 360 days after TCRalphabeta/CD19-depleted stem cell transplant. This TCR was recovered from a boy under two years old who had a stem cell transplant for Wiskott-Aldrich syndrome, so the T cells may come from the graft donor. The chain recombines TRBV11-2 with TRBJ2-1; 7 bases match TRBD1. CDR3 loop: CASSFPGTAEKYNEQFF. The CDR3 DNA sequence: TGTGCCAGCAGCTTTCCCGGGACAGCCGAAAAGTACAATGAGCAGTTCTTC.